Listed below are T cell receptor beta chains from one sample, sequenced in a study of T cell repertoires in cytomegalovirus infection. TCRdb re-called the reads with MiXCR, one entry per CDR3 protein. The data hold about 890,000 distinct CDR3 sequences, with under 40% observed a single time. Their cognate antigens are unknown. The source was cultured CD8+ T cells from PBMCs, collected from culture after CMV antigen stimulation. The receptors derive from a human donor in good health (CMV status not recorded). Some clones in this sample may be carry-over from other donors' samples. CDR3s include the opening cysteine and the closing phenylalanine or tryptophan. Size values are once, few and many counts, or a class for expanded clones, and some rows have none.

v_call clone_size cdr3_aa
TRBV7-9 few CEASIPQGSGEKLFF
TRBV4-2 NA CASSPDRVRTDTQYF
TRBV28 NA CASSWDRNYGYTF
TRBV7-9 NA CASSFSGTDVYGYTF
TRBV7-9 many CASSPGHGGRVYNEQFF
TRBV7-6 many CASSPGIYNEQFF
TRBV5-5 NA CASSLRGTDDYEQYF
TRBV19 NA CASLGQGRAGELFF
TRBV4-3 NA CASSQDRGRTRGYTF
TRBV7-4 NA CASPLSGNTIYF
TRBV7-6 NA CASRGGGQETQYF
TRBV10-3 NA CAISGPLAGDNYNEQFF
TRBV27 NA CTSGRGLTEAFF
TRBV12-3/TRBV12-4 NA CAFPGSPRAGELFF
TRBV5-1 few CASSLGGIGEAFF
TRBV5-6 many CASSLVTGVTEAFF
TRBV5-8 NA CASSLPGQANSPLHF
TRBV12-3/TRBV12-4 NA CASSFSTHPDGRYNSPLHF
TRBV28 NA CASSPPGPADGDTQYF
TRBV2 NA CASSPTGVDEQFF
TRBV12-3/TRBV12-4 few CAVSWGGETQYF
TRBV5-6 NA CAGSLQPSYNEQFF
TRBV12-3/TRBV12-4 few CASSSGTGGPGNTIYF
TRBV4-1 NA CASSQGIVEQETQYF
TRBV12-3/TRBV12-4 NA CASRVTGTGYNSPLHF
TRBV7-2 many CASSLGLEPQHF
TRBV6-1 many CASSELDGSSYEQYF